This T cell receptor (beta chain) is drawn from a study of blood T cell repertoires in COVID-19. Germline CDR1 is SGHRS and CDR2 is YFSETQ. The V end was cut by 4 bases, the J end by 5 bases, with 18 bases between. The CDR3 spans 15 residues. Enrolled through a virtual design, the participants were between 18 and 89 years of age and came from 24 US areas. Original handling: Amplification from reference gene primers served as the basis for estimated nucleated cell counts. The data were produced by immunoSEQ multiplex PCR, yet TCRdb's version contains in-frame clones alone and is incomplete. Clonal size and the V and J genes are those of that table, whereas D and trimming came from the DNA. The sample includes hundreds of thousands of clones, 86% of them seen just once.

The sample consisted of PBMCs or T cells enriched from blood (not recorded which). The rearrangement links TRBV5-1 to TRBJ2-5; perhaps TRBD2 as D (5 bases). The receptor comes from a woman aged 45-59 years in a cohort exposed to, infected with or recovered from COVID-19 (not recorded which). The CDR3 coding sequence is TGCGCCAGCAGCCCGGCGGGTACCGGGCAGGAGACCCAGTACTTC. Protein product: CASSPAGTGQETQYF.